This TCR beta chain is from a study of T cells after yellow fever vaccination (dated by TCRdb to between 2018 and 2021). General notes on the study: Libraries from fractions with low cell numbers were prepared with the SMART-Seq v4 Ultra Low Input RNA kit. To follow T-cell clones before and after primary and booster YFV17D yellow fever vaccination, bulk TCR alpha and beta repertoires were sequenced over time. Two healthy male donors made up the cohort, one aged 18 to 30 years and the other aged 30 to 40 years. Blood was collected at multiple timepoints before and after primary and secondary immunization, and bulk PBMC replicates and cell subsets were isolated.

From the cysteine up to the phenylalanine, the CDR3 has a length of 14 residues. This entry keeps only the CDR3 DNA: 42 bases, framed from base 1. From a lookup of the germline V gene (reference sequence), CDR1 and CDR2 are DFQATT and SNEGSKA. Relative to germline, V is 1 base shorter and J is 8 bases shorter, with 15 bases between their ends. Broader findings and caveats from the paper: Most clones expanded after primary vaccination (around 97% of CD4 and approximately 86% of CD8) were re-detected after the booster, suggesting that broad memory maintenance occurred. The secondary T-cell response was weaker than the primary response but faster, peaking on day 5 instead of day 15. Only a couple of donors were included in the study, so the extent to which the findings can be generalized is limited. A small fraction of clonotypes appeared in both the CD4 and CD8 compartments, likely as a result of convergent recombination. Computational filtering was required because FACS-sorted repertoires could contain abundant contaminating clonotypes from the bulk population.

TCR cDNA was synthesized by 5'RACE template switching, through which a universal primer site and unique molecular identifiers were introduced. cDNA synthesis was primed from both the TCR alpha and TCR beta constant segments. Two PCR steps were used to amplify libraries, with sample barcodes and sequencing adapters being added in the second step. Sequencing of libraries was performed on Illumina HiSeq 2500 (2x100 bp) or NovaSeq (2x150 bp). The original methods were these. Reads were demultiplexed and collapsed into UMI consensus sequences with MIGEC, and V(D)J alignment was performed with MiXCR. Vaccine-responding clonotypes were defined with edgeR using replicate PBMC samples, requiring FDR below 0.01 and a log2 fold change above 5 up to day 15. Each bulk clonotype received a CD4 or CD8 identity based on whether the sequenced CD4 or CD8 repertoire contained that clonotype at higher abundance. Starting from the raw public reads, TCRdb applied fastp trimming at Q25, assembled clones with MiXCR and retained in-frame beta chains. Merged by CDR3 protein, the rows form single entries marked with the most common genes and DNA. Clone size and V and J calls follow TCRdb, not the original study. The sample contains roughly 110,000 distinct CDR3 sequences, 8.4% of them found a single time. The top ten constitute approximately 24% of the sample.

Concerning this clonotype: No cognate antigen has been identified for it. A much larger clone lies a single base off, so this may be a read error.

The meaning of the sample's treatment or condition label: live attenuated yellow fever vaccine strain. PBMCs were isolated from peripheral blood using a standard Ficoll-Paque protocol. Dynabeads CD4 and CD8 positive selection kits were used to isolate CD4 and CD8 T-cell fractions. TriZol was used to extract RNA from bulk PBMCs, CD4 and CD8 fractions, and dextramer-positive and dextramer-negative fractions. The receptor was derived from a man aged 25 to 40 who received the YFV17D yellow fever vaccine. Sample: CD8+ T cells sorted from PBMCs, taken 45 days after the yellow fever booster vaccination. Recombination linked TRBV20-1 to TRBJ2-1; the D region possibly corresponds to TRBD2 (6 bases align). The DNA reads as follows: TGCAGTGCTAGAGGTGGCGGGATGGCCGATGAGCAGTTCTTC. This gives the protein CSARGGGMADEQFF.